These T cell receptor beta chains were read from a single sample in a study of beta chain features in type 1 diabetes. Libraries were prepared by immunoSEQ multiplex PCR; TCRdb keeps only in-frame clonotypes and omits some of them. There are 850,000 to 900,000 clones in the sample; 15% to 20% occur only once, and 0.02% to 0.025% lies in the top ten. The sample taken for sequencing was naive CD4+ T cells from blood. Every receptor here comes from a woman under 30 in good health. Each CDR3 is given with its conserved first and last residue. The order of the fields is CDR3 DNA, CDR3 protein, J gene, D gene, clone size, CDR3 length, V gene. A D gene is named only where the DNA matches it firmly. The size of a clone is reported for some rows only, either as once, few or many, or as a class for expanded clones.

TGTGCCAGCAGCGCGACGGGACTCCACAAAGGGCAGTTCTTC | CASSATGLHKGQFF | TRBJ2-1 | NA | few | 14 | TRBV5-6
TGTGCCAGCAGCCAGCACTCGGGACTAGCCGTAGAGACCCAGTACTTC | CASSQHSGLAVETQYF | TRBJ2-5 | TRBD2 | few | 16 | TRBV14
TGCGCCAGCAGCCTTACTCCCACAGGGACCGGGGAGCTGTTTTTT | CASSLTPTGTGELFF | TRBJ2-2 | NA | few | 15 | TRBV5-1
TGTGCCAGCTCTACGACTAGTCAGGATACGCAGTATTTT | CASSTTSQDTQYF | TRBJ2-3 | NA | NA | 13 | TRBV18
TGTGCCAGCAGCGTAGGGGGGAGGAGCACAGATACGCAGTATTTT | CASSVGGRSTDTQYF | TRBJ2-3 | NA | NA | 15 | TRBV9
TGTGCCAGCAGATTAGAGGGGAAGCAGTACTTC | CASRLEGKQYF | TRBJ2-7 | NA | few | 11 | TRBV7-2
TGCGCCAGCAGCCAAGACCCAAATGTTGGCAAAAACATTCAGTACTTC | CASSQDPNVGKNIQYF | TRBJ2-4 | NA | few | 16 | TRBV4-3
TGTGCCAGCAGCGACGGGACAGGGGCTCCCCAGTACTTC | CASSDGTGAPQYF | TRBJ2-5 | TRBD1 | NA | 13 | TRBV5-4
TGTGCCAGCAGCCGGACAAAGAGCTCCTACAATGAGCAGTTCTTC | CASSRTKSSYNEQFF | TRBJ2-1 | NA | NA | 15 | TRBV27
TGCGCCAGCAGCCAAGAGGACAGGTGGGGTCAGCCCCAGCATTTT | CASSQEDRWGQPQHF | TRBJ1-5 | TRBD1 | NA | 15 | TRBV4-3
TGCGCCAGCAGCTTGGCCGGGCAGGGTGGAGATACGCAGTATTTT | CASSLAGQGGDTQYF | TRBJ2-3 | NA | few | 15 | TRBV5-1
TGTGCCAGCAGCCAAGACCTAGTTCGATACAATGAGCAGTTCTTC | CASSQDLVRYNEQFF | TRBJ2-1 | NA | NA | 15 | TRBV4-2
TGTGCCAGCAGTCAGGGGGAATTGTACGAGCAGTACTTC | CASSQGELYEQYF | TRBJ2-7 | TRBD1 | NA | 13 | TRBV6-5
TGTGCCAGCAGCTCCCTCTATAGCAATCAGCCCCAGCATTTT | CASSSLYSNQPQHF | TRBJ1-5 | NA | NA | 14 | TRBV7-9
TGTGCCAGCAGCTTGGTAGGGAACCCAGCGGATACGCAGTATTTT | CASSLVGNPADTQYF | TRBJ2-3 | NA | few | 15 | TRBV5-8
TGTGCCAGCAGCTTACTAGCGCTAGACGGAGATACGCAGTATTTT | CASSLLALDGDTQYF | TRBJ2-3 | NA | few | 15 | TRBV7-2
TGTGCCATCAGTGAGTGGGACGGACCTTACGAGCAGTACTTC | CAISEWDGPYEQYF | TRBJ2-7 | NA | few | 14 | TRBV10-3
TGTGCCAGCAGCGCCTCCGGTGGGGATGAGCAGTTCTTC | CASSASGGDEQFF | TRBJ2-1 | NA | NA | 13 | TRBV9
TGTGCCAGCAGTCCTATCGGGAGGGGCGACCCGGCGGGGGCCAACGTCCTGACTTTC | CASSPIGRGDPAGANVLTF | TRBJ2-6 | TRBD2 | NA | 19 | TRBV7-2
TGCAGTGCTAGTTGGCCCCACGAGCAGTACTTC | CSASWPHEQYF | TRBJ2-7 | NA | few | 11 | TRBV20-1
TGTGCCAGCAGTTCGGGCTCCTACAATGAGCAGTTCTTC | CASSSGSYNEQFF | TRBJ2-1 | NA | few | 13 | TRBV28
TGTGCCACCCGAGCACTCTCGGCAGATACGCAGTATTTT | CATRALSADTQYF | TRBJ2-3 | NA | NA | 13 | TRBV5-6
TGCGCCAGCACCCAAAGACTAGCGGGAGTCGGAGATACGCAGTATTTT | CASTQRLAGVGDTQYF | TRBJ2-3 | TRBD2 | NA | 16 | TRBV5-1
TGTGCCAGCAGTGGCTACAGGGGAGAACAGCCCCAGCATTTT | CASSGYRGEQPQHF | TRBJ1-5 | TRBD1 | few | 14 | TRBV6-1
TGTGCCAGCAGCCGCGACCCCGGGACAGGGGGCTACGAGCAGTACTTC | CASSRDPGTGGYEQYF | TRBJ2-7 | TRBD1 | few | 16 | TRBV4-2
TGTGCCAGCTCTCCAACTAGCGGGAGTACGGAGACCCAGTACTTC | CASSPTSGSTETQYF | TRBJ2-5 | TRBD2 | NA | 15 | TRBV18
TGTGCCAGCAGTCCCTTAACACAGCAGCATTTT | CASSPLTQQHF | TRBJ1-5 | NA | NA | 11 | TRBV28
TGCGCCAGCAGCTTGGAGGTAGCGCGGGACAGGGCCTTGCAGTACTTC | CASSLEVARDRALQYF | TRBJ2-7 | TRBD1 | NA | 16 | TRBV5-1
TGTGCCAGCAGCCCTACTTATAGCTCCTACAATGAGCAGTTCTTC | CASSPTYSSYNEQFF | TRBJ2-1 | NA | few | 15 | TRBV7-8
TGCGCCAGCAGCCTCGGGACGCAATCCTACAATGAGCAGCTCTTC | CASSLGTQSYNEQLF | TRBJ2-1 | NA | NA | 15 | TRBV5-1
TGTGCCAGCAGCTTCGGACAGGGGAGGATTATAGAGACCCAGTACTTC | CASSFGQGRIIETQYF | TRBJ2-5 | TRBD1 | few | 16 | TRBV5-8
TGCGCCAGCAGCTTGACTAGCGGGCCCACAGATACGCAGTATTTT | CASSLTSGPTDTQYF | TRBJ2-3 | TRBD2 | few | 15 | TRBV5-1
TGTGCCAGCAGCCAAGTATCAGGGTTAAACACTGAAGCTTTCTTT | CASSQVSGLNTEAFF | TRBJ1-1 | NA | NA | 15 | TRBV14
TGTGCCAGCTCACCGGGACTAGCGGGGTCCTACGAGCAGTACTTC | CASSPGLAGSYEQYF | TRBJ2-7 | TRBD2 | few | 15 | TRBV18
TGTGCCAGCAGCCGTACAAGGACGCAGTATTTT | CASSRTRTQYF | TRBJ2-3 | NA | NA | 11 | TRBV5-6
TGCGCCAGCAGCCCCGGGGGCTCTGGAAACACCATATATTTT | CASSPGGSGNTIYF | TRBJ1-3 | NA | few | 14 | TRBV4-3
TGCGCCAGCAGCCCAACGGGTAATCTAAACAATGAGCAGTTCTTC | CASSPTGNLNNEQFF | TRBJ2-1 | NA | NA | 15 | TRBV5-1
TGTGCCAGCAGTAGACAGGGTAGCTCCTACGAGCAGTACTTC | CASSRQGSSYEQYF | TRBJ2-7 | TRBD1 | NA | 14 | TRBV6-5
TGTGCCAGCAGCCTCGCGTACCAAGAGACCCAGTACTTC | CASSLAYQETQYF | TRBJ2-5 | NA | few | 13 | TRBV7-2
TGTGCCAGCAGCTCCAGGGGAGGTCGATCCTACGAGCAGTACTTC | CASSSRGGRSYEQYF | TRBJ2-7 | NA | NA | 15 | TRBV7-2
TGTGCCAGCAGTTTGGAGGGGTACAATGAGCAGTTCTTC | CASSLEGYNEQFF | TRBJ2-1 | NA | NA | 13 | TRBV27
TGTGCTAGCAGCTTACCCAGCGGTACGCAGTATTTT | CASSLPSGTQYF | TRBJ2-3 | NA | NA | 12 | TRBV7-7
TGTGCCAGCAGCCTTCGGACAGGGGCCACCGGGGAGCTGTTTTTT | CASSLRTGATGELFF | TRBJ2-2 | TRBD1 | few | 15 | TRBV7-8
TGTGCCAGCAGCCAAAATGCAGGCGGTTATTATGGCTACACCTTC | CASSQNAGGYYGYTF | TRBJ1-2 | NA | few | 15 | TRBV14
TGTGCCAGCAGCTCGGGACAGGGAAACACAGATACGCAGTATTTT | CASSSGQGNTDTQYF | TRBJ2-3 | TRBD1 | NA | 15 | TRBV4-2
TGTGCCACCAGCAGAGATCGTAGCGGGACCACACGGGATACGCAGTATTTT | CATSRDRSGTTRDTQYF | TRBJ2-3 | TRBD2 | NA | 17 | TRBV15